Sequencing of this T cell receptor beta chain was carried out in a study of blood T cell repertoires in COVID-19. The repertoire was sequenced with immunoSEQ multiplex PCR; TCRdb's copy has only in-frame clones and lacks some. The table records about 42,000 clones, 76% of them present only once. Germline V CDR1 and CDR2: MDHEN, SYDVKM. This CDR3 spans 14 amino acids. J lost 7 bases, V lost 4 bases, and 7 bases had no gene match. V is TRBV28 and J is TRBJ1-2, with 9 positions matching TRBD1. Sequencing was performed on peripheral blood. This sequence originates from a man aged 65 to 79 with active or convalescent COVID-19. The chain's CDR3 is CASSSGDRAFGYTF. The CDR3, as DNA: TGTGCCAGCAGTTCCGGGGACAGGGCGTTTGGCTACACCTTC.